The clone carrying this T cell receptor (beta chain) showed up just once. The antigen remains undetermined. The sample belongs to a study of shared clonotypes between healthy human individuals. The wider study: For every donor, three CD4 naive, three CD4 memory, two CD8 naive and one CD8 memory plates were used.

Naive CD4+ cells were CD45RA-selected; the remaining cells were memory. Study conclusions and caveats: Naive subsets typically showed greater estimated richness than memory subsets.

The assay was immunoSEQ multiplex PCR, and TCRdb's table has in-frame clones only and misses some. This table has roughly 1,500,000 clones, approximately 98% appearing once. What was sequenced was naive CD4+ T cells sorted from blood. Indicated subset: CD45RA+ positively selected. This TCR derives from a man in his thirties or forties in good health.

The CDR3 sequence: CASSYPAGSEAFF. In DNA form, the CDR3 reads TGTGCCAGCAGCTATCCAGCGGGGTCTGAAGCTTTCTTT. The chain recombines TRBV7-9 with TRBJ1-1; D unclear. Germline assignment: CDR1 SEHNR and CDR2 FQNEAQ (reference sequence). This CDR3 comprises 13 residues. Trimming removed 4 bases from V and 6 bases from J, with 12 bases in between.